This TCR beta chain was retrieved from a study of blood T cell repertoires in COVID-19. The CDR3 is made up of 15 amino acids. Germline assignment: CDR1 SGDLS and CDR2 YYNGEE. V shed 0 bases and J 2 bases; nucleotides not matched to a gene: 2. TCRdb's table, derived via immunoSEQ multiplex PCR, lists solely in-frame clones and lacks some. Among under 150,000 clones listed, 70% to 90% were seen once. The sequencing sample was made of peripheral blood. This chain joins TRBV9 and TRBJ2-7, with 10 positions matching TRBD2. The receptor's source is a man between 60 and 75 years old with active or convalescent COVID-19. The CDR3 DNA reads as TGTGCCAGCAGCGTAGGGGGGACTAGCGCCTACGAGCAGTACTTC. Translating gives CASSVGGTSAYEQYF.